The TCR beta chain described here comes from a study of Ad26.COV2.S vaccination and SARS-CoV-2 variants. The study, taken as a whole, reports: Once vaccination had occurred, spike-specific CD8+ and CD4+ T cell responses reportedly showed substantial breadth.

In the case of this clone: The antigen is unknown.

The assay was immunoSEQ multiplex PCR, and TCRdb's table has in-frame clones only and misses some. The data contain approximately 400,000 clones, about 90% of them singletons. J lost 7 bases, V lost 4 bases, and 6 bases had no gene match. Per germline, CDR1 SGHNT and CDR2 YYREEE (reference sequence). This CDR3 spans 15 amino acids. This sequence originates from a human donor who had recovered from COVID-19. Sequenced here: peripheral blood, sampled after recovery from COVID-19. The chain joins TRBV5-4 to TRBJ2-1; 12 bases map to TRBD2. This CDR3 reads CASSLLAGGYNEQFF. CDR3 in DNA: TGTGCCAGCAGCCTACTAGCGGGGGGCTATAATGAGCAGTTCTTC.